This paragraph covers one T cell receptor beta chain sequence. This CDR3 is built from 15 residues. The V end was cut by 3 bases, the J end by 5 bases, with 16 bases between. Germline V gene lookup returns CDR1 LNHDA and CDR2 SQIVND (reference sequence). The source of the sample is a study of glioma-infiltrating T cells after dendritic cell vaccination. Selection required adequate fresh-frozen tumor tissue plus more than two years' survival data. Blood PBMC samples: pre-vaccination, two weeks post third vaccination, and at tumor progression. Input was approximately 2.1 ug genomic DNA, or all available if less. Primers: 60 V beta forward and 13 J beta reverse. Profiled with immunoSEQ multiplex PCR; TCRdb holds only in-frame clones, not every one. The sample has roughly 20,000 clones, 79% seen once; the top ten hold about 34%.

Material: blood, obtained before dendritic cell vaccination. The chain carries TRBV19 and TRBJ2-5; no clear D. The source is a human donor with glioblastoma. CDR3 loop: CASSIPLWRYETQYF. CDR3 sequence (DNA): TGTGCCAGTAGTATTCCCCTTTGGCGGTACGAGACCCAGTACTTC.